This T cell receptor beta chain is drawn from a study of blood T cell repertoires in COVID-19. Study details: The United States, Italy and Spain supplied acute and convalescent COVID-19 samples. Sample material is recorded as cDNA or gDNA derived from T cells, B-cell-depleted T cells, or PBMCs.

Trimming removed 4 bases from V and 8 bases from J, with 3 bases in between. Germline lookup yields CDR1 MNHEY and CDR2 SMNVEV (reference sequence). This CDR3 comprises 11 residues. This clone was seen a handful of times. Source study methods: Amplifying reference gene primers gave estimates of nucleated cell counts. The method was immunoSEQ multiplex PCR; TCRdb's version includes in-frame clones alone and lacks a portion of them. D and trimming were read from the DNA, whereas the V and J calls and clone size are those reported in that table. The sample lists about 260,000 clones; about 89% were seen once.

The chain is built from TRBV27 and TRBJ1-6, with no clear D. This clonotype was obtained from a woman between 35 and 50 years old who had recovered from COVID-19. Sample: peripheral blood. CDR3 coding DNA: TGTGCCAGCAGTTCCTATTCACCCCTCCACTTT. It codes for CASSSYSPLHF.